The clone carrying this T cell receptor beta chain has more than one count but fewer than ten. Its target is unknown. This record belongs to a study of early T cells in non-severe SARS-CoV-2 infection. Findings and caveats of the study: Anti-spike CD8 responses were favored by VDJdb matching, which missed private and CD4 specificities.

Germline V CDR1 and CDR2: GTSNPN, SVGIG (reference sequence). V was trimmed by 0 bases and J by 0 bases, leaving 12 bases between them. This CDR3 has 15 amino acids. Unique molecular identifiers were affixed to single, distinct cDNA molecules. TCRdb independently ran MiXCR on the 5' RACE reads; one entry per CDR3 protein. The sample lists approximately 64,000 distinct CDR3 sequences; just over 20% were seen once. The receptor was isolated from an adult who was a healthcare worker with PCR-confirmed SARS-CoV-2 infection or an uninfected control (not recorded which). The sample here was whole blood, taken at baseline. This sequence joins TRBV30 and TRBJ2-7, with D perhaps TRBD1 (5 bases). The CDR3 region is CAWSVGLGVSYEQYF. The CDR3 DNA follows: TGTGCCTGGAGTGTAGGGTTAGGGGTCTCCTACGAGCAGTACTTC.